This TCR beta chain was obtained from a study of blood T cell repertoires in COVID-19. The protocol was immunoSEQ multiplex PCR, while the TCRdb copy is restricted to in-frame clones and leaves out a portion. The table shows some 330,000 clones, with more than 75% occurring only once. The receptor comes from a woman aged 50 to 60 with active or convalescent COVID-19. The sequenced sample consisted of peripheral blood.

This CDR3 is CSAVAHQETQYF. CDR3 in DNA: TGCAGCGCTGTAGCCCACCAAGAGACCCAGTACTTC. This chain connects TRBV29-1 to TRBJ2-5; D is undetermined. V was pared by 7 bases and J by 0 bases, with 9 bases between. The CDR3 extends over 12 amino acids. Germline V lookup: CDR1 SQVTM, CDR2 ANQGSEA.